This T cell receptor (beta chain) was identified in a study of read filtering for tumor transcriptome and immune sequencing. Study overall: Roughly 8 patients were R-ISS I, 16 were R-ISS II, roughly 7 were R-ISS III. TCR-mapped reads were about 3.5 to 10.27 million with IR-seq versus roughly 80 to 1273 with RNA-seq. Study-level findings and limits: IR-seq and RNA-seq agreed better without single-read clonotypes.

At the time of active disease, bone marrow was collected from every patient. This clonotype was found many times. Its antigen remains unknown. CDR3 size: 15 residues. The V gene end was trimmed by 3 bases and the J gene end by 0 bases; junction bases not matched to a gene: 4. In germline, CDR1 is SGHTS, CDR2 YDEGEE. From about 400 ng of RNA, a library with molecular barcoded alpha/delta and beta/gamma adaptors was made. TCRdb called the reads again in MiXCR, with one record for every CDR3 protein. The sample contains tens of thousands of distinct CDR3 sequences, approximately 19% of which appear only once.

This receptor was taken from a donor at least 40 years old with multiple myeloma. The V gene is TRBV5-8, the J gene TRBJ1-1; 8 bases fit TRBD1. The sample was a population of CD138-negative cells sorted from bone marrow. CDR3 bases: TGTGCCAGCAGCTGGGGACAGGCGATGAACACTGAAGCTTTCTTT. It yields the protein CASSWGQAMNTEAFF.